This TCR beta chain came from a study of T cells in Graves' hyperthyroidism and ophthalmopathy. General study results and limits: The model anticipated ophthalmopathy a median approximately 6.5 months pre-onset. Separating ophthalmopathy from stable hyperthyroidism was achieved by a 13 V-J model.

Uncontrolled infection, other autoimmune disease, pregnancy or lactation barred patients from enrollment. The study based diagnoses on clinical symptoms, serum thyroxine and TRAb, thyroid ultrasound and orbital computed tomography. This clonotype was observed a handful of times. Its antigen is undetermined. RNA transcripts served as the template for amplifying TCR beta CDR3 regions. An initial round of RT-PCR targeting the TCR CDR3 relied on the HTBI primer set. TCRdb fed the multiplex PCR reads into MiXCR, producing one record per CDR3 protein. The sample holds 480,000 or so distinct CDR3 sequences, around 50% seen once. Trimming removed 2 bases from V and 4 bases from J; junction bases left unmatched: 8. Germline values: CDR1 SGHRS, CDR2 YFSETQ. This CDR3 region has 15 residues.

The J gene is TRBJ1-2, the V gene TRBV5-1; 7 bases align to TRBD1. The source material was peripheral blood or thyroid tissue (not recorded which). This TCR was sampled from an adult woman with Graves' disease, either hyperthyroidism or ophthalmopathy (not recorded which). The DNA for the CDR3 is TGCGCCAGCAGCTTCTTAGGGGGCGGTGGCTATGGCTACACCTTC. Protein: CASSFLGGGGYGYTF.